This T cell receptor beta chain was sequenced for a study of blood T cell repertoires in COVID-19. Study-wide context: From T cells, B-cell-depleted T cells, or PBMCs came the material, which was cDNA or gDNA.

Sequencing was performed with immunoSEQ multiplex PCR; in TCRdb, only in-frame clones are kept and a portion is missing. Seen here are 250,000 to 350,000 clones, 70% to 85% observed once, and the top ten hold over 1.1%. Germline V CDR1 and CDR2: SEHNR, FQNEAQ (reference sequence). The V gene lost 5 bases and the J gene lost 5 bases, with 24 bases spanning the gap. The CDR3 covers 17 residues. The chain is built from TRBV7-9 and TRBJ2-5, with TRBD2 as a possible D gene (6 bases). This TCR came from a human donor with COVID-19, enrolled during active disease. The donor label of this sample is uncertain. Sequencing input: peripheral blood. The CDR3 DNA reads as TGTGCCAGCAGCCTGATGAGGCGTGGGACTGTGAGCGAGACCCAGTACTTC. This codes for CASSLMRRGTVSETQYF.